This T cell receptor beta chain was sequenced for a study of regulatory T cells in long-lasting Graves disease. The TCR beta library used iRepertoire HTBI primers with Arm-PCR amplification of CDR3. TCRdb independently ran MiXCR on the multiplex PCR reads; one entry per CDR3 protein. The sample includes 300,000 to 350,000 distinct CDR3 sequences, around 20% of them seen just once. This clonotype came up many times. Time point of the sample: persistent/refractory GD, antithyroid drugs over 5 years with positive TRAb. The TCR library was made from RNA that had been extracted from PBMCs in TRIzol. The CDR3 sequence is 13 residues long. Trimming pared 4 bases from V and 5 bases from J, leaving 11 bases between. Germline CDR1 and CDR2: SNHLY and FYNNEI.

This sequence was found in a female donor with Graves disease. The genes are TRBV2 and TRBJ2-5; unclear D gene. The sequencing here drew on peripheral blood mononuclear cells (PBMCs), taken when the disease was refractory, from a patient treated with antithyroid drugs. The CDR3 loop is CASSGRVAETQYF. The CDR3 region has the DNA TGTGCCAGCAGTGGCCGCGTCGCGGAGACCCAGTACTTC.